This is a list of T cell receptor beta chains from one sample in a study of blood T cell repertoires in COVID-19. Using immunoSEQ multiplex PCR, the repertoire was profiled, and TCRdb retains in-frame clones only, with some absent. The sample includes approximately 240,000 clones, around four fifths of them seen just once. The sample comprised peripheral blood. These receptors came from a woman aged 60-75 years with active or convalescent COVID-19. CDR3s include the opening cysteine and the closing phenylalanine or tryptophan. D genes are given only for firm matches. Size is omitted from some rows. Given values are once, few, many or a class for expanded clones.

TGTGCCAGCAGCCCCTGGTTTAGCTCCTACAATGAGCAGTTCTTC | CASSPWFSSYNEQFF | TRBV7-8 | 15 | - | TRBJ2-1 | -
TGTGCCTCAGCAGAGTGGGCGACAGATACGCAGTATTTT | CASAEWATDTQYF | TRBV25-1 | 13 | few | TRBJ2-3 | -
TGTGCCAGCAGCCAAGACAGGGGGACTGAAGCTTTCTTT | CASSQDRGTEAFF | TRBV14 | 13 | - | TRBJ1-1 | TRBD1
TGTGCCAGTAGTATAGTCCGTCAAACGGTCGAAAAACTGTTTTTT | CASSIVRQTVEKLFF | TRBV19 | 15 | - | TRBJ1-4 | -
TGTGCCAGCAGCGTTAGGGGGCGGGATAACACCGGGGAGCTGTTTTTT | CASSVRGRDNTGELFF | TRBV9 | 16 | - | TRBJ2-2 | -
TGTGCCAGCAGCCACCAGGACAGGGAGGGTGAAGCTTTCTTT | CASSHQDREGEAFF | TRBV3-1/TRBV3-2 | 14 | - | TRBJ1-1 | TRBD1
TGCAGCGTATCAGGACAGTGGGACTCCTACGAGCAGTACTTC | CSVSGQWDSYEQYF | TRBV29-1 | 14 | - | TRBJ2-7 | -
TGTGCCAGCAGCCGAATAGGACTAGCGGTCCAAGAGACCCAGTACTTC | CASSRIGLAVQETQYF | TRBV14 | 16 | - | TRBJ2-5 | TRBD2
TGTGCCATCAGTGAGGCGGGGGCCACCGTGAACACTGAAGCTTTCTTT | CAISEAGATVNTEAFF | TRBV10-3 | 16 | - | TRBJ1-1 | -
TGTGCCAGCAGCCCCAGGACAAAGGACGAGCAGTACTTC | CASSPRTKDEQYF | TRBV6-5 | 13 | - | TRBJ2-7 | -
TGTGCCAGCAGTTTATCAGTGGCCTACGAGCAGTACTTC | CASSLSVAYEQYF | TRBV12-3/TRBV12-4 | 13 | - | TRBJ2-7 | -
TGTGCCAGCAGCCCGGACAGTCGCCGGGATTCACCCCTCCACTTT | CASSPDSRRDSPLHF | TRBV5-4 | 15 | - | TRBJ1-6 | -
TGCGCCAGCAGCCCTCTGGGGGGAAGGGGTCAGGACACCATATATTTT | CASSPLGGRGQDTIYF | TRBV4-1 | 16 | - | TRBJ1-3 | -
TGTGCCAGCAGCCAGCGGACAGCGACCTATGGCTACACCTTC | CASSQRTATYGYTF | TRBV5-4 | 14 | - | TRBJ1-2 | -
TGTGCCACCAGTGACGGGGTAGCGGGGGTCACTGAGCAGTTCTTC | CATSDGVAGVTEQFF | TRBV24-1 | 15 | - | TRBJ2-1 | TRBD2
TGTGCCAGCAGCCAATTCTCCGGGACAGGGGGCTATGGCTACACCTTC | CASSQFSGTGGYGYTF | TRBV3-1/TRBV3-2 | 16 | - | TRBJ1-2 | TRBD1
TGTGCCAGCAGCGCCGACTTCCAGCCCCAGCATTTT | CASSADFQPQHF | TRBV7-9 | 12 | - | TRBJ1-5 | -
TGTGCCAGCACCCCAGACACTGCAAAGAATGAGCAGTTCTTC | CASTPDTAKNEQFF | TRBV7-8 | 14 | many | TRBJ2-1 | -
TGTGCCAGTACCATAACAGGGGGCGTTGAGCAGTTCTTC | CASTITGGVEQFF | TRBV19 | 13 | - | TRBJ2-1 | TRBD1
TGTGCCAGCAGCAAAAAGACACCAGAGTCTGGAAACACCATATATTTT | CASSKKTPESGNTIYF | TRBV21-1 | 16 | - | TRBJ1-3 | -
TGCGCCAGCAGCTTGACAGGGTCCCTAAACTATGGCTACACCTTC | CASSLTGSLNYGYTF | TRBV5-1 | 15 | - | TRBJ1-2 | -
TGCGCCAGCAGCCCAGGGAGCACAGATACGCAGTATTTT | CASSPGSTDTQYF | TRBV5-1 | 13 | - | TRBJ2-3 | -
TGTGCCAGCAGCTTGGGAGGCTCTGGAAACACCATATATTTT | CASSLGGSGNTIYF | TRBV5-6 | 14 | - | TRBJ1-3 | -
TGTGCCAGCAGCTTGGTGGGGCGGAGAGGCACTGAAGCTTTCTTT | CASSLVGRRGTEAFF | TRBV5-4 | 15 | - | TRBJ1-1 | -
TGCGCCAGCAGCTTGGCCTGGACAGGGTCAGGAAACACCATATATTTT | CASSLAWTGSGNTIYF | TRBV5-1 | 16 | few | TRBJ1-3 | TRBD1
TGTGCCAGCAGCTTGTTTGGGACAGGGGCTAATGAAAAACTGTTTTTT | CASSLFGTGANEKLFF | TRBV7-9 | 16 | once | TRBJ1-4 | TRBD1
TGTGCCAGCACTCCGGGGGGGTATGGCTACACCTTC | CASTPGGYGYTF | TRBV12-3/TRBV12-4 | 12 | - | TRBJ1-2 | -
TGTGCCAGCAGCTTGGACAGGGTTTATTCCGGGGAGCTGTTTTTT | CASSLDRVYSGELFF | TRBV7-6 | 15 | - | TRBJ2-2 | TRBD1
TGTGCCAGCACCAAACCTCGGTGGGCAGTCGGTGAAAAACTGTTTTTT | CASTKPRWAVGEKLFF | TRBV28 | 16 | - | TRBJ1-4 | -
TGTGCCATCAGTGAACAAAGCGGGGGTGAGCAGTTCTTC | CAISEQSGGEQFF | TRBV10-3 | 13 | - | TRBJ2-1 | TRBD2
TGTGCCAGTAGTATAGGGACACCCATATCGAGCTCTGGGGCCAACGTCCTGACTTTC | CASSIGTPISSSGANVLTF | TRBV19 | 19 | - | TRBJ2-6 | -
TGTGCCAGCAGTCCGGGACAGGGTACGAGTTGGCGTTCACCCCTCCACTTT | CASSPGQGTSWRSPLHF | TRBV27 | 17 | - | TRBJ1-6 | TRBD1
TGTGCCAGCAGGAGACAGGGTTCTAACTATGGCTACACCTTC | CASRRQGSNYGYTF | TRBV28 | 14 | once | TRBJ1-2 | TRBD1